Shown below are 30 T cell receptor beta chains from a single sample sequenced in a study of human thymus T cells. During corrective heart surgery, resections were taken, and the thymus tissue came from them. Libraries were prepared by immunoSEQ multiplex PCR; TCRdb keeps only in-frame clonotypes and omits some of them. Among roughly 130,000 clones listed, around 95% were seen once. Material for sequencing was thymus tissue. The origin of the receptors is a boy under three years old with a congenital heart defect but otherwise immunologically healthy.

The chain recombines TRBV6-5 with TRBJ2-1, with D unclear. The CDR3 is 14 amino acids. The germline V and J ends were trimmed by 4 bases and 9 bases, with 16 bases remaining between them. From germline, CDR1 is MNHEY and CDR2 SVGAGI. CDR3 nucleotide sequence: TGTGCCAGCAGTTCCCCCTTTCGAGTAGGTGAGCAGTTCTTC. This codes for CASSSPFRVGEQFF.

The chain carries TRBV4-1 and TRBJ2-7; 15 bases match TRBD2. Germline lookup yields CDR1 MGHRA and CDR2 YSYEKL. Germline trimming cut 0 bases from V and 3 bases from J; bases unmatched to any gene: 12. This CDR3 contains 20 residues. For the CDR3, the DNA is TGCGCCAGCAGCCAAGACCCCGGACTAGCGGGGGGGCGAACCTACTACGAGCAGTACTTC. Protein sequence: CASSQDPGLAGGRTYYEQYF.

The J gene is TRBJ2-4, the V gene TRBV28; a possible D gene is TRBD2 (5 bases). Germline CDR1 is MDHEN and CDR2 is SYDVKM. The CDR3 contains 14 residues. V lost 7 bases, J lost 2 bases, and 12 bases lay in between. The CDR3 DNA is TGTGCCAGCAACGAACCCGGGACCAAAAACATTCAGTACTTC. Protein product: CASNEPGTKNIQYF.

The V gene is TRBV4-1, the J gene TRBJ2-7; 7 bases are shared with TRBD1. The CDR3 runs 13 residues. Germline-derived CDR1 and CDR2 are MGHRA and YSYEKL. V lost 2 bases, J lost 3 bases, and 1 base stayed unmatched. This CDR3 reads CASSQRDSYEQYF. DNA of the CDR3: TGCGCCAGCAGCCAAAGGGACAGCTACGAGCAGTACTTC.

V usage is TRBV5-4 and J usage is TRBJ1-2; 8 nucleotides line up with TRBD1. Germline V gene data show CDR1 as SGHNT and CDR2 as YYREEE (reference sequence). V was pared by 0 bases and J by 5 bases, with 3 bases of the junction left unmatched. The length of the CDR3 is 14 residues. This CDR3 reads CASSLVQGAYGYTF. The CDR3 DNA is TGTGCCAGCAGCTTGGTTCAGGGGGCTTATGGCTACACCTTC.

This clone is a singleton in its sample. J is TRBJ1-3 and V is TRBV11-1; no reliable D call. This CDR3 contains 16 residues. Per germline, CDR1 SGHAT and CDR2 FQDESV (reference sequence). With 2 bases removed from V and 10 bases from J, the gap between germline ends came to 21 bases. CDR3 coding DNA: TGTGCCAGCAGCTTAAGCCTAGTCGCACCTCCTTCGACCATATATTTT. This gives the protein CASSLSLVAPPSTIYF.

In its sample, this clone was seen once. V usage is TRBV11-2 and J usage is TRBJ2-5; D ambiguous. V was clipped by 1 base and J by 3 bases, with 3 bases between them. There are 12 residues in the CDR3. Per the germline V gene, CDR1 is SGHAT and CDR2 is FQNNGV. The CDR3 here is CASSLVEETQYF. The CDR3 region has the DNA TGTGCCAGCAGCTTAGTAGAAGAGACCCAGTACTTC.

About this clone itself: The sample has other DNA sequences that encode this CDR3 too. The rearrangement joins TRBV6-1 to TRBJ1-6; 10 nucleotides align to TRBD1. This CDR3 is 15 amino acids long. Trimming at V came to 4 bases and at J to 3 bases, leaving 0 bases not matched to a gene. CDR1 MNHNS and CDR2 SASEGT come from the germline V gene. The chain's CDR3 is CASSGTGGYNSPLHF. CDR3 nucleotides: TGTGCCAGCAGTGGGACAGGGGGCTATAATTCACCCCTCCACTTT.

This clone was found once. V and J are TRBV6-5 and TRBJ1-2; possible D gene TRBD1, 6 bases. The germline gives CDR1 MNHEY, CDR2 SVGAGI. The CDR3 consists of 14 residues. V lost 0 bases and J lost 4, with 9 bases in between. The DNA for the CDR3 is TGTGCCAGCAGTTACTCGAGGGGGGGCTATGGCTACACCTTC. Amino acids: CASSYSRGGYGYTF.

This chain uses TRBV28 with TRBJ2-5; perhaps TRBD2 as D (6 bases). Deletions cut 6 bases from V and 1 base from J, with 15 bases between. The germline V gene encodes CDR1 MDHEN and CDR2 SYDVKM. The CDR3 consists of 15 residues. CDR3 nucleotide sequence: TGTGCCAGCAGCCCAGGAAGCGGGTTCCAAGAGACCCAGTACTTC. This codes for CASSPGSGFQETQYF. Full variable domain (remainder filled in from reference TRBV28 and TRBJ2-5): DVKVTQSSRYLVKRTGEKVFLECVQDMDHENMFWYRQDPGLGLRLIYFSYDVKMKEKGDIPEGYSVSREKKERFSLILESASTNQTSMYLCASSPGSGFQETQYFGPGTRLLVL.

The V and J genes are TRBV20-1 and TRBJ2-7; no clear D. The CDR3 sequence is 10 residues long. Germline-derived CDR1 and CDR2 are DFQATT and SNEGSKA (reference sequence). The V gene lost 3 bases and the J gene lost 3 bases, with 3 bases spanning the gap. For the CDR3, the DNA is TGCAGTGCTAGGGACTACGAGCAGTACTTC. Protein product: CSARDYEQYF.

V is TRBV30 and J is TRBJ1-2; D might be TRBD1 (5 bases). CDR3 size: 15 residues. Germline V CDR1 and CDR2: GTSNPN, SVGIG (reference sequence). Trimming removed 3 bases at V and 7 bases at J, with 21 bases between. CDR3 coding DNA: TGTGCCTGGAGATGGGGACGGGATTGGGGGGGTGGCTACACCTTC. The encoded protein is CAWRWGRDWGGGYTF.

The rearrangement links TRBV5-1 to TRBJ2-3, with TRBD2 matching over 16 bases. Germline CDR1 SGHRS, CDR2 YFSETQ. This CDR3 is 18 amino acids long. The V and J ends lost 5 bases and 3 bases, in that order; junction bases with no gene match: 9. The CDR3 region is CASRQPGLAGGPTDTQYF. CDR3 nucleotides: TGCGCCAGCAGGCAGCCGGGACTAGCGGGGGGGCCTACAGATACGCAGTATTTT.

The chain links TRBV28 to TRBJ1-1, with D hard to call. Trimming left V 2 bases short and J 4 bases short, with 11 bases between. The CDR3 is made up of 14 amino acids. The V gene's germline CDR1 is MDHEN and CDR2 SYDVKM. CDR3 loop: CASSLRGLLTEAFF. CDR3 DNA: TGTGCCAGCAGTTTACGGGGATTGCTCACTGAAGCTTTCTTT.

V and J are TRBV18 and TRBJ2-3; possible D gene TRBD1, 5 bases. CDR1 and CDR2 (germline): KGHSH, LQKENI. The V end was cut by 8 bases, the J end by 5 bases, with 14 bases between. The CDR3 extends over 13 amino acids. CDR3 in amino acids: CASKQDTEDTQYF. In DNA form, the CDR3 reads TGTGCCAGCAAACAGGACACGGAAGATACGCAGTATTTT.

This clone was counted a single time. The V and J genes are TRBV27 and TRBJ2-7; D is unclear. The ends were cut back, 5 bases at V and 0 bases at J, with 8 bases in the middle. Germline-derived CDR1 and CDR2 are MNHEY and SMNVEV (reference sequence). The CDR3 consists of 13 residues. CDR3 sequence (DNA): TGTGCCAGCAGTGGGCCGCTCTCCTACGAGCAGTACTTC. Its protein is CASSGPLSYEQYF.

This clone was seen only once. V and J are TRBV2 and TRBJ1-6; 7 bases agree with TRBD1. Looked up from germline, CDR1 is SNHLY and CDR2 is FYNNEI. The V gene end was trimmed by 7 bases and the J gene end by 7 bases; junction bases not matched to a gene: 10. This CDR3 is 15 amino acids long. The CDR3 sequence is CASKVSGTDNSPLHF. DNA of the CDR3: TGTGCCAGCAAGGTGTCGGGGACAGACAATTCACCCCTCCACTTT.

The chain joins TRBV7-9 to TRBJ2-7; TRBD2 matches at 7 bases. Trimming cost V 1 base and J 0 bases; bases outside gene matches: 6. Per the germline V gene, CDR1 is SEHNR and CDR2 is FQNEAQ (reference sequence). This CDR3 comprises 16 residues. The CDR3 sequence: CASSLGSAGRSYEQYF. The DNA of the CDR3 is TGTGCCAGCAGCTTAGGATCAGCGGGGCGCTCCTACGAGCAGTACTTC.

The chain recombines TRBV10-3 with TRBJ2-5; 8 bases are a match to TRBD2. This CDR3 region has 22 residues. The J segment lost 0 bases and the V segment lost 1 base, leaving 22 bases of the junction unmatched. Germline V gene sequence: CDR1 ENHRY, CDR2 SYGVKD. CDR3 sequence (DNA): TGTGCCATCAGTGAGTTCCCGGGGGGGGAAGGACAAGGCGCCCGGTACCAAGAGACCCAGTACTTC. It yields the protein CAISEFPGGEGQGARYQETQYF.

This clone was detected only a few times. The rearrangement joins TRBV28 to TRBJ2-7; weak D call: TRBD1 (6 bases). Trimming removed 6 bases at V and 5 bases at J, with 11 bases between. CDR1 and CDR2 (germline): MDHEN, SYDVKM. The CDR3 runs 12 residues. The CDR3 region has the DNA TGTGCCAGCAGCCCTTACAGGGACGAGCAGTACTTC. Its translation: CASSPYRDEQYF.

The chain combines TRBV12-5 with TRBJ2-2; the match to TRBD1 covers 8 bases. The CDR3 is 16 amino acids. Germline CDR1 LGHNT, CDR2 FRNRAP. The trim removed 2 bases at V and 4 bases at J, leaving 6 bases unmatched. The CDR3 spells CASGLNGQGPTGELFF. The CDR3 DNA sequence: TGTGCTAGTGGTTTGAATGGACAGGGACCCACCGGGGAGCTGTTTTTT.

The V gene is TRBV27, the J gene TRBJ2-7; 11 bases line up with TRBD1. Trimming at V came to 3 bases and at J to 6 bases, leaving 7 bases not matched to a gene. The germline gives CDR1 MNHEY, CDR2 SMNVEV (reference sequence). The length of the CDR3 is 15 residues. The CDR3 region is CASSFSGQGAVEQYF. The CDR3 nucleotides read TGTGCCAGCAGTTTCTCCGGACAGGGGGCGGTCGAGCAGTACTTC.

V is TRBV12-5 and J is TRBJ2-4, with D unclear. The CDR3 runs 19 residues. The germline gives CDR1 LGHNT, CDR2 FRNRAP. V was clipped by 3 bases and J by 8 bases, with 29 bases between them. The CDR3 region has the DNA TGTGCTAGTGGTTTCTTTAAAGGGATGTGTAACGGTATAGAACACATTCAGTACTTC. Amino acid sequence: CASGFFKGMCNGIEHIQYF.

The chain uses TRBV14 and TRBJ2-5, with D tentatively TRBD2 (7 bases). The length of the CDR3 is 17 residues. Trimming cost V 0 bases and J 0 bases, with 14 bases left between them. Germline CDR1 is SGHDN and CDR2 is FVKESK. CDR3 nucleotide sequence: TGTGCCAGCAGCCAAGATGGCGCGGGGGCGTACCAAGAGACCCAGTACTTC. This gives the protein CASSQDGAGAYQETQYF.

The rearrangement joins TRBV4-3 to TRBJ2-7; a weak D match, TRBD1 (6 bases). Germline lookup yields CDR1 LGHNA and CDR2 YSLEER. Deletions cut 0 bases from V and 2 bases from J, with 11 bases between. The CDR3 totals 15 residues. CDR3 loop: CASSQDSGEPYEQYF. The CDR3 bases are TGCGCCAGCAGCCAAGATTCAGGGGAACCCTACGAGCAGTACTTC.

The chain employs TRBV14 and TRBJ2-3; TRBD2 aligns across 9 bases. The CDR3 totals 19 residues. V shed 1 base, J shed 5 bases, and the junction held 16 bases outside the gene matches. Germline lookup yields CDR1 SGHDN and CDR2 FVKESK. This CDR3 is CASSQGSAGGNTGGDTQYF. The DNA of the CDR3 is TGTGCCAGCAGCCAAGGATCCGCGGGGGGGAATACGGGAGGAGATACGCAGTATTTT.

The CDR3 DNA reads as TGTGCCTGGAGGGCCAAGGAAGGACCAGATACGCAGTATTTT. It codes for CAWRAKEGPDTQYF. This chain uses TRBV30 with TRBJ2-3, with no clear D. V was cut by 3 bases and J by 4 bases, with 14 bases left in between. CDR1 and CDR2 (germline): GTSNPN, SVGIG (reference sequence). The CDR3 covers 14 residues.

This chain uses TRBV4-3 with TRBJ2-4; 7 nucleotides align to TRBD2. The V segment lost 1 base and the J segment 0 bases; nucleotides outside the gene matches: 9. Germline CDR1 and CDR2: LGHNA and YSLEER. The CDR3 covers 18 residues. CDR3 nucleotide sequence: TGCGCCAGCAGCCAAGTCCGTGGAGCGGGGTTAGCCAAAAACATTCAGTACTTC. As protein: CASSQVRGAGLAKNIQYF.

The chain joins TRBV5-1 to TRBJ2-7, with 9 bases that match TRBD2. Germline V gives CDR1 SGHRS, CDR2 YFSETQ. Trimming removed 4 bases from V and 4 bases from J; junction bases left unmatched: 12. This CDR3 is 16 amino acids long. CDR3 nucleotide sequence: TGCGCCAGCAGCCACCGGAAACCTAGCGGGAAGTACGAGCAGTACTTC. Encoded protein: CASSHRKPSGKYEQYF.

The chain carries TRBV7-2 and TRBJ2-7; the D call may be TRBD1 or TRBD2 (8 bases each). The ends were cut back, 5 bases at V and 5 bases at J, with 19 bases in the middle. The CDR3 length is 15 residues. Germline CDR1 is SGHTA and CDR2 is FQGNSA. CDR3 protein: CASSPGGAGGDEQYF. The CDR3 region has the DNA TGTGCCAGCAGCCCCGGGGGGGCAGGGGGCGACGAGCAGTACTTC.